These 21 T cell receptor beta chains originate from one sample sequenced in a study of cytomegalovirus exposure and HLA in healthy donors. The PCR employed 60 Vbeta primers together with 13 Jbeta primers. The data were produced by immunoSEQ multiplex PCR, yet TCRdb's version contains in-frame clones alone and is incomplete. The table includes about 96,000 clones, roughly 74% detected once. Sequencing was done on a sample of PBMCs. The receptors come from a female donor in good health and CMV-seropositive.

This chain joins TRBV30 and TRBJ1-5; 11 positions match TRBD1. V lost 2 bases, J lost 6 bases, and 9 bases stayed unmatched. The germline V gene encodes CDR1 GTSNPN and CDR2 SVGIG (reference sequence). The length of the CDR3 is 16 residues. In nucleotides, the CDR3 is TGTGCCTGGAGTTTCCCCGGGACAGGGGGTCCTCAGCCCCAGCATTTT. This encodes CAWSFPGTGGPQPQHF. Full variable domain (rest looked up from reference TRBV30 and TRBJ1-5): SQTIHQWPATLVQPVGSPLSLECTVEGTSNPNLYWYRQAAGRGLQLLFYSVGIGQISSEVPQNLSASRPQDRQFILSSKKLLLSDSGFYLCAWSFPGTGGPQPQHFGDGTRLSIL.

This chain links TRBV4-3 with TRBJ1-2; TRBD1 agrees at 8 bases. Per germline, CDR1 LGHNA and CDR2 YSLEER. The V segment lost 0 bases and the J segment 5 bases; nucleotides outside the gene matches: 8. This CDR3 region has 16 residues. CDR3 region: CASSQDRQGAGYGYTF. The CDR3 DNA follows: TGCGCCAGCAGCCAAGATAGGCAGGGGGCTGGTTATGGCTACACCTTC.

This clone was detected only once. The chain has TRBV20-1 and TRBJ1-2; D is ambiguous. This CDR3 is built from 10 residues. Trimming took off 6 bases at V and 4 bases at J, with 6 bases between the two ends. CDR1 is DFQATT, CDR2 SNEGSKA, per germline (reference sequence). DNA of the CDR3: TGCAGTGCCGTATCCTATGGCTACACCTTC. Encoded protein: CSAVSYGYTF.

The chain's CDR3 is CASSTRRDTQYF. For the CDR3, the DNA is TGTGCCAGCAGCACACGGAGAGATACGCAGTATTTT. V is TRBV28 and J is TRBJ2-3; no clear D. The CDR3 has 12 amino acids. CDR1 is MDHEN, CDR2 SYDVKM, per germline. Trimming took 6 bases from V and 5 from J, leaving 9 bases between them.

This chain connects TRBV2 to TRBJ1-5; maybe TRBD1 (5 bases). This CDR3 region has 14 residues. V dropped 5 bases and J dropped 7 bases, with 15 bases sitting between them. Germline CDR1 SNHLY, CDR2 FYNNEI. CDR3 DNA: TGTGCCAGCAGTTCCCAGGGTAGAGAGCAGCCCCAGCATTTT. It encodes CASSSQGREQPQHF. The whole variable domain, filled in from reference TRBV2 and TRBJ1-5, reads EPEVTQTPSHQVTQMGQEVILRCVPISNHLYFYWYRQILGQKVEFLVSFYNNEISEKSEIFDDQFSVERPDGSNFTLKIRSTKLEDSAMYFCASSSQGREQPQHFGDGTRLSIL.

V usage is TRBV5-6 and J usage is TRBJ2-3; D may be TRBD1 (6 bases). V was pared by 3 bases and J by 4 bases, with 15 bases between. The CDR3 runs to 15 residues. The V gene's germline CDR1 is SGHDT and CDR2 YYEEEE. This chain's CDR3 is CASSYRAPAADTQYF. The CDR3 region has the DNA TGTGCCAGCAGCTACAGGGCCCCCGCGGCAGATACGCAGTATTTT.

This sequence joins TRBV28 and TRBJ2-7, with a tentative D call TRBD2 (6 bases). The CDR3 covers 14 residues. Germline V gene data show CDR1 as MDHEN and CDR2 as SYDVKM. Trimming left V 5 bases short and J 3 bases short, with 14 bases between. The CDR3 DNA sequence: TGTGCCAGCAGTGCGCAGGGAGGAGGCTACGAGCAGTACTTC. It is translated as CASSAQGGGYEQYF.

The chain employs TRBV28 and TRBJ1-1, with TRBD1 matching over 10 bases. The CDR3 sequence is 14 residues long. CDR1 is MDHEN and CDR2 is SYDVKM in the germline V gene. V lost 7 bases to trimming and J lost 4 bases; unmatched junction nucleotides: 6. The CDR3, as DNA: TGTGCCAGCAAGACAGGGGGCGAGGTCACTGAAGCTTTCTTT. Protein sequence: CASKTGGEVTEAFF.

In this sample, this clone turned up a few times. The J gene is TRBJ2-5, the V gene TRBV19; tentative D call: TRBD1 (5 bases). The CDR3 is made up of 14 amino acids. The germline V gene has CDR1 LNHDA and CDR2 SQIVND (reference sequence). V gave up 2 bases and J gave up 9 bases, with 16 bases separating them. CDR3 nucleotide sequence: TGTGCCAGTAGTATATCGGCATTGCCCAGGGCCCAGTACTTC. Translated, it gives CASSISALPRAQYF.

The CDR3 DNA reads as TGTGCCTGGTCGCAGGGGGCATCCTACGAGCAGTACTTC. Translation: CAWSQGASYEQYF. The V and J genes are TRBV30 and TRBJ2-7, with 8 bases matching TRBD1. The ends lost 5 bases at V and 1 base at J; junction bases unmatched: 4. In germline, CDR1 is GTSNPN, CDR2 SVGIG (reference sequence). The CDR3 has 13 amino acids.

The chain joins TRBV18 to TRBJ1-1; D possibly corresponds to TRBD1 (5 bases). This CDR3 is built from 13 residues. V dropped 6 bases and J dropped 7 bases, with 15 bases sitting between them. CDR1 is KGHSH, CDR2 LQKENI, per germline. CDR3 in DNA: TGTGCCAGCTCCTTAGGGGTAGGGGATGAAGCTTTCTTT. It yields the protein CASSLGVGDEAFF.

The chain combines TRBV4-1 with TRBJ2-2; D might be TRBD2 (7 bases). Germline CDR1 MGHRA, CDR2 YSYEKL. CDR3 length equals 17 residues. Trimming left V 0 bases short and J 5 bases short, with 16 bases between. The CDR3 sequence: CASSQERGGGSTGELFF. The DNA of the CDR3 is TGCGCCAGCAGCCAAGAACGAGGGGGGGGATCGACCGGGGAGCTGTTTTTT.

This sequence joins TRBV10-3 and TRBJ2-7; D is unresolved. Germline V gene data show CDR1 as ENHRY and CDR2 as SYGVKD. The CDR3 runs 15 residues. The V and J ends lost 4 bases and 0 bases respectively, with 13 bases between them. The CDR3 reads CAISGVEWSSYEQYF. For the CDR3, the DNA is TGTGCCATCAGTGGGGTTGAGTGGAGCTCCTACGAGCAGTACTTC.

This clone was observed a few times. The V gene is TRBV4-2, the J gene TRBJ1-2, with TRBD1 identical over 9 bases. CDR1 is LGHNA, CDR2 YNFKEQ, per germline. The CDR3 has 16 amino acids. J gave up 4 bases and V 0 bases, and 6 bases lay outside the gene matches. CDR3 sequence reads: CASSQDPYRGPYGYTF. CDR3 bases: TGTGCCAGCAGCCAAGACCCGTACAGGGGGCCCTATGGCTACACCTTC.

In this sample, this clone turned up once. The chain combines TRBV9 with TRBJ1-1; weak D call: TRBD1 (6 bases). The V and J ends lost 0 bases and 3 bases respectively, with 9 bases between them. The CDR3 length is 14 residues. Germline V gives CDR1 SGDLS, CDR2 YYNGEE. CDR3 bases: TGTGCCAGCAGCGTAGTAACAGGGCACACTGAAGCTTTCTTT. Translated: CASSVVTGHTEAFF.

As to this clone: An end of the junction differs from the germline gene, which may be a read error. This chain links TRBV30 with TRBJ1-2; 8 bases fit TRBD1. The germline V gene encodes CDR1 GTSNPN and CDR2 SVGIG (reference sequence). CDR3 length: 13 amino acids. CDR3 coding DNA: TGTGCCTGGAAGACCGAGACCCGACAGGGGATTTACTTC. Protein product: CAWKTETRQGIYF.

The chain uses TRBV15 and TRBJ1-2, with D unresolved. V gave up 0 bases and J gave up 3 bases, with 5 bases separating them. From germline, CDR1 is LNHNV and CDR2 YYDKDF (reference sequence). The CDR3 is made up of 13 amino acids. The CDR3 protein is CATSRDPDYGYTF. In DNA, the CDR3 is TGTGCCACCAGCAGAGACCCGGACTATGGCTACACCTTC.

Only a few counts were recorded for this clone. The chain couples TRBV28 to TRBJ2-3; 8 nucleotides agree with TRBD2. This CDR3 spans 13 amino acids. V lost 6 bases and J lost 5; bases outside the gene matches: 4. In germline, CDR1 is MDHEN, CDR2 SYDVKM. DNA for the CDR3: TGTGCCAGCAGCCCGGGGGGGTTAGATACGCAGTATTTT. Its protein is CASSPGGLDTQYF.

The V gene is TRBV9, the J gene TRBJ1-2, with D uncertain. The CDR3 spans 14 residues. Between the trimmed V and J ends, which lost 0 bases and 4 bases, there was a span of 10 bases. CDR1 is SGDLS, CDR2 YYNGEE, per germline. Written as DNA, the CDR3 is TGTGCCAGCAGCGTAGCTCCAGGCCCCTATGGCTACACCTTC. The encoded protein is CASSVAPGPYGYTF. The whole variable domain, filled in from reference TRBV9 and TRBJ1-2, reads DSGVTQTPKHLITATGQRVTLRCSPRSGDLSVYWYQQSLDQGLQFLIQYYNGEERAKGNILERFSAQQFPDLHSELNLSSLELGDSALYFCASSVAPGPYGYTFGSGTRLTVV.

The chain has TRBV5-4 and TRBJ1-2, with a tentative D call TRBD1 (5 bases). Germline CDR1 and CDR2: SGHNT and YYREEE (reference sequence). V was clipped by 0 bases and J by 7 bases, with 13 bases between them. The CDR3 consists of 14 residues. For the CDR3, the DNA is TGTGCCAGCAGCTTGGAGGGGCCTAGGGGTGGCTACACCTTC. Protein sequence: CASSLEGPRGGYTF. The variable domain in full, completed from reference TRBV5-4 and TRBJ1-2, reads ETGVTQSPTHLIKTRGQQVTLRCSSQSGHNTVSWYQQALGQGPQFIFQYYREEENGRGNFPPRFSGLQFPNYSSELNVNALELDDSALYLCASSLEGPRGGYTFGSGTRLTVV.

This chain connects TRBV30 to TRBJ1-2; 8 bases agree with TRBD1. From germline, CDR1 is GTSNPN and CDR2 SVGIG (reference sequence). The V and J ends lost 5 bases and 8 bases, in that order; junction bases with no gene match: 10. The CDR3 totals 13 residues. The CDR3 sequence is CAWGLGQGGGYTF. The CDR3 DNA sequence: TGTGCCTGGGGACTCGGACAGGGAGGAGGCTACACCTTC. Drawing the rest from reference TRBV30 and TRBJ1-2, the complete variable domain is SQTIHQWPATLVQPVGSPLSLECTVEGTSNPNLYWYRQAAGRGLQLLFYSVGIGQISSEVPQNLSASRPQDRQFILSSKKLLLSDSGFYLCAWGLGQGGGYTFGSGTRLTVV.